The clone carrying this T cell receptor beta chain came up a few times. Its specificity is unknown. The data belong to a study of vaccination effects on CD4 cells after COVID-19. Study-wide results and caveats: Marked clonal contraction of infection- and vaccine-induced clones was seen late after vaccination.

Expansion with viral peptide pools was applied to antigen-specific CD4+ T cells by the ViraFEST assay prior to sequencing. Having been cultured for around ten days, the cells underwent CD4+ T cell isolation. In the cultures, half the medium was exchanged for IL-2 medium on days 3 and 7. Trimming took off 10 bases at V and 5 bases at J, with 14 bases between the two ends. The CDR3 contains 12 residues. CDR1 SNHLY and CDR2 FYNNEI come from the germline V gene. Data came from immunoSEQ multiplex PCR; TCRdb stores just in-frame clones and leaves some out. Here the sample spans tens of thousands of clones, around 81% being singletons.

Sequencing used CD4+ T cells from PBMCs cultured with HCoV-229E spike peptides, obtained before COVID-19 vaccination. The sequence derives from a human donor who received a COVID-19 vaccine. The chain carries TRBV2 and TRBJ1-1, with a tentative D call TRBD1 (5 bases). The CDR3 DNA sequence: TGTGCCACCACCCCCTGGGGGACTGAAGCTTTCTTT. Translation: CATTPWGTEAFF.